This TCR beta chain derives from a study of blood T cell repertoires in COVID-19. The overall study: Acute and convalescent COVID-19 samples came from the United States, Italy and Spain. Sources were T cells, B-cell-depleted T cells, or PBMCs; the material itself was cDNA or gDNA.

CDR1 and CDR2 from the germline V gene are SGHDT and YYEEEE. This CDR3 comprises 15 residues. V lost 2 bases and J 2 bases, leaving 13 bases between the germline ends. Original handling: The authors estimated nucleated cell counts from reference gene primer amplification. The assay was immunoSEQ multiplex PCR, and TCRdb's table has in-frame clones only and misses some. V and J calls plus clone size are reproduced from that table; the DNA served to infer D and trimming. The table lists 35,000 to 45,000 clones, 70% to 90% of them singletons. The source is a human donor in a cohort sampled during active COVID-19. The specimen was peripheral blood. The chain combines TRBV5-6 with TRBJ2-5; D might be TRBD2 (5 bases). CDR3 DNA: TGTGCCAGCAGCTTCCGGGATCGGCTACAAGAGACCCAGTACTTC. Amino acid sequence: CASSFRDRLQETQYF.